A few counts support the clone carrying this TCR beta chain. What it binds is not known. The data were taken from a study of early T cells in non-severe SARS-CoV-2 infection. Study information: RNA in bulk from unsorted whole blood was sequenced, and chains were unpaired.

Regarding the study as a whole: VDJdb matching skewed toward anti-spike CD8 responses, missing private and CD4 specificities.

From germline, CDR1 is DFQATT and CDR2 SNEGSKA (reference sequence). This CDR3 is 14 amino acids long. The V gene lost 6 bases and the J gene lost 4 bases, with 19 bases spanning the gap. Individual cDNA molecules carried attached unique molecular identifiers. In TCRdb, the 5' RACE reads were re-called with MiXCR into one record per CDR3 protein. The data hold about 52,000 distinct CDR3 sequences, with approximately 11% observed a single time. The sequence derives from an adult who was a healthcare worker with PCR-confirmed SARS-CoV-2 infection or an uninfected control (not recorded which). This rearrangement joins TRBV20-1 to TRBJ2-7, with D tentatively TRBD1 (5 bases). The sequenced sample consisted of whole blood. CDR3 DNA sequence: TGCAGTGCGGTGGTGGTTTTAGCAGGGTACGAGCAGTACTTC. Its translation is CSAVVVLAGYEQYF.